What follows are 12 T cell receptor beta chains derived from one specimen sequenced in a study of identical twins. Each CDR3 protein is one row after TCRdb ran MiXCR on the 5' RACE reads. This table has fewer than 550,000 distinct CDR3 sequences, roughly 15% appearing once. These same records also appear under a second study, on yellow fever vaccine responses in identical twins.

Source material: CD4+ T cells sorted from blood. These receptor sequences come from a woman in her late teens or twenties in good health.

CDR3 in amino acids: CASSSNSGRQTDTQYF. Here the CDR3 DNA reads TGCGCCAGCAGCTCAAATAGCGGGAGGCAGACAGATACGCAGTATTTT. V is TRBV5-1 and J is TRBJ2-3, with 10 positions matching TRBD2. The CDR3 runs to 16 residues. Germline values: CDR1 SGHRS, CDR2 YFSETQ. Trimming cost V 3 bases and J 3 bases; bases outside gene matches: 7. The variable domain in full, with the rest retrieved from reference TRBV5-1 and TRBJ2-3, is KAGVTQTPRYLIKTRGQQVTLSCSPISGHRSVSWYQQTPGQGLQFLFEYFSETQRNKGNFPGRFSGRQFSNSRSEMNVSTLELGDSALYLCASSSNSGRQTDTQYFGPGTRLTVL.

The chain links TRBV7-8 to TRBJ2-7, with D perhaps matching TRBD1 (6 bases). The CDR3 is 13 residues long. The V and J ends lost 7 bases and 6 bases respectively, with 16 bases between them. CDR1 SGHVS and CDR2 FQNEAQ come from the germline V gene. The CDR3 sequence: CASTPTGYGEQYV. The CDR3 DNA reads TGTGCCAGCACCCCGACAGGTTACGGCGAGCAGTACGTC.

The sample holds a few counts of this clonotype. V usage is TRBV28 and J usage is TRBJ2-2; 7 bases align to TRBD1. V dropped 7 bases and J dropped 1; count of bases not matched to a gene: 6. The CDR3 is 15 residues long. Germline V lookup: CDR1 MDHEN, CDR2 SYDVKM. Here the CDR3 reads CASNTRTGNTGELFF. CDR3 DNA sequence: TGTGCCAGCAACACGAGGACAGGGAACACCGGGGAGCTGTTTTTT.

This clonotype showed up just a few times. The rearrangement links TRBV20-1 to TRBJ2-2; D gene uncertain. Looked up from germline, CDR1 is DFQATT and CDR2 is SNEGSKA (reference sequence). V lost 0 bases and J lost 1, with 15 bases in between. CDR3 length equals 17 residues. DNA of the CDR3: TGCAGTGCTAGAGATTTGTCAGGACCTCAGAACACCGGGGAGCTGTTTTTT. Residues: CSARDLSGPQNTGELFF.

The V call is TRBV4-2, the J call TRBJ1-2; D gene ambiguous. Trimming removed 0 bases at V and 5 bases at J, with 4 bases between. This CDR3 has 12 amino acids. The germline V gene has CDR1 LGHNA and CDR2 YNFKEQ. Written as DNA, the CDR3 is TGTGCCAGCAGCCAAGACCGGTATGGCTACACCTTC. This codes for CASSQDRYGYTF.

A few counts support this clonotype. This chain joins TRBV5-1 and TRBJ1-6; D gene unclear. The germline V gene encodes CDR1 SGHRS and CDR2 YFSETQ. V lost 2 bases and J lost 6, with 9 bases in between. The CDR3 length is 14 residues. Here the CDR3 DNA reads TGCGCCAGCAGCTTAAGCCAGCTTAATTCACCCCTCCACTTT. This codes for CASSLSQLNSPLHF.

The chain has TRBV29-1 and TRBJ2-3; D possibly uses TRBD1 or TRBD2 (5 bases each). CDR3 length: 14 amino acids. V was pared by 4 bases and J by 2 bases, with 13 bases between. The germline V gene has CDR1 SQVTM and CDR2 ANQGSEA. CDR3: CSVGQLAFTDTQYF. The CDR3 DNA follows: TGCAGCGTTGGACAGCTAGCCTTCACAGATACGCAGTATTTT.

This clonotype was seen only a few times. CDR3 amino acids: CASSSRAGNTQETQYF. Written as DNA, the CDR3 is TGTGCCAGCAGTTCACGGGCCGGCAACACCCAAGAGACCCAGTACTTC. The V gene is TRBV12-3 or TRBV12-4, the J gene TRBJ2-5, with D unresolved. This CDR3 has 16 residues. V was clipped by 4 bases and J by 1 base, with 16 bases between them.

This clonotype was seen only a few times. V and J are TRBV29-1 and TRBJ2-1; 10 bases line up with TRBD1. The V gene end was trimmed by 7 bases and the J gene end by 8 bases; junction bases not matched to a gene: 11. This CDR3 region has 14 residues. Germline CDR1 SQVTM, CDR2 ANQGSEA. The CDR3 loop reads CSGVDRGSSDEQFF. Written as DNA, the CDR3 is TGCAGCGGGGTGGACAGGGGGAGTAGTGATGAGCAGTTCTTC.

This clonotype was counted at least ten times. The chain carries TRBV4-1 and TRBJ2-7, with 10 bases aligning to TRBD2. V was clipped by 0 bases and J by 6 bases; unmatched bases: 11. The germline V gene encodes CDR1 MGHRA and CDR2 YSYEKL. The CDR3 length is 17 residues. This chain's CDR3 is CASSQDLGTSGEGEQYV. Written as DNA, the CDR3 is TGCGCCAGCAGCCAAGATTTAGGAACTAGCGGGGAAGGCGAGCAGTACGTC.

This clonotype was seen a handful of times. The chain has TRBV10-3 and TRBJ2-7; 11 bases align to TRBD1. The CDR3 consists of 14 residues. After removal of 6 bases from V and 2 bases from J, the junction contained 3 bases not matched to a gene. Looked up from germline, CDR1 is ENHRY and CDR2 is SYGVKD. The CDR3 DNA is TGTGCCATCAGAGCGGGACAGGGGGCCTACGAGCAGTACTTC. Its protein is CAIRAGQGAYEQYF.

V gene TRBV5-6 combines with J gene TRBJ2-5; 8 positions agree with TRBD2. CDR1 is SGHDT, CDR2 YYEEEE, per germline. The length of the CDR3 is 14 residues. Trimming at V came to 4 bases and at J to 5 bases, leaving 7 bases not matched to a gene. This chain's CDR3 is CASSPRRGGETQYF. CDR3 DNA sequence: TGTGCCAGCAGCCCCAGACGGGGGGGGGAGACCCAGTACTTC. The whole variable domain, filled in from reference TRBV5-6 and TRBJ2-5, reads DAGVTQSPTHLIKTRGQQVTLRCSPKSGHDTVSWYQQALGQGPQFIFQYYEEEERQRGNFPDRFSGHQFPNYSSELNVNALLLGDSALYLCASSPRRGGETQYFGPGTRLLVL.